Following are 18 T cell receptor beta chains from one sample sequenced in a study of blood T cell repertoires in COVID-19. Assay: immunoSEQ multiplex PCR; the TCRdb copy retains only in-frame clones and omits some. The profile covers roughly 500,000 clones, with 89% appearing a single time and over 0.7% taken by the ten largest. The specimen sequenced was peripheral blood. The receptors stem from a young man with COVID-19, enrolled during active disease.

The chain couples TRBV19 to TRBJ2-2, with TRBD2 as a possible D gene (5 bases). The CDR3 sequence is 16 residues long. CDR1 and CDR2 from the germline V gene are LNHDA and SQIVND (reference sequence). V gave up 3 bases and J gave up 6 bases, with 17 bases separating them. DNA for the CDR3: TGTGCCAGTAGTATTAGGAGACGCGGACTTCCCGGGGAGCTGTTTTTT. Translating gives CASSIRRRGLPGELFF.

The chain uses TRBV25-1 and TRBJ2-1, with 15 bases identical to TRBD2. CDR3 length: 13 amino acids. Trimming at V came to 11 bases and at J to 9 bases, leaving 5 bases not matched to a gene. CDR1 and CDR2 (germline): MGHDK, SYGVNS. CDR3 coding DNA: TGTGCCCACGGACTAGCGGGAGGGAGTGAGCAGTTCTTC. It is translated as CAHGLAGGSEQFF.

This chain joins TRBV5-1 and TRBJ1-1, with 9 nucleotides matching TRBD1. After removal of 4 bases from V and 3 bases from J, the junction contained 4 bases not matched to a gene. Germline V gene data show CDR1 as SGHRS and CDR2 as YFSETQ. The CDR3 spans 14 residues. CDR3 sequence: CASSLGTGYTEAFF. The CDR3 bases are TGCGCCAGCAGCCTTGGGACAGGGTACACTGAAGCTTTCTTT.

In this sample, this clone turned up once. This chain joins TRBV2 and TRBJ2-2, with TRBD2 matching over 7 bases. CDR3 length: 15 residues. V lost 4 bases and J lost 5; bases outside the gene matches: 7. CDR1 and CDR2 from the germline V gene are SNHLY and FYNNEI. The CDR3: CASSAGLVGTGELFF. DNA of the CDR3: TGTGCCAGCAGTGCAGGACTAGTGGGGACCGGGGAGCTGTTTTTT.

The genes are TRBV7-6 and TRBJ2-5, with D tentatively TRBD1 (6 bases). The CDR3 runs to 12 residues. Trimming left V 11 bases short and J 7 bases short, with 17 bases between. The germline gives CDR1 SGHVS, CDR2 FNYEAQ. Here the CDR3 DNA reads TGTGCCTCTAATGGGGGCCGCGGGACCCAGTACTTC. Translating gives CASNGGRGTQYF.

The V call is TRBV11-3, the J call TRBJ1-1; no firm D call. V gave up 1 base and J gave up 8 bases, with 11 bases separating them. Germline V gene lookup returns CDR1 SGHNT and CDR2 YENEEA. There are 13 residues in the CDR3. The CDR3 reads CASSLVFGGEAFF. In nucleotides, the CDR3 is TGTGCCAGCAGCTTAGTGTTCGGCGGCGAAGCTTTCTTT.

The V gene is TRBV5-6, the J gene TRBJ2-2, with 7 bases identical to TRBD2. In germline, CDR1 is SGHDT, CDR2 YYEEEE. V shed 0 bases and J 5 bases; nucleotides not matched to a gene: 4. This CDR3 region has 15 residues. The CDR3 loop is CASSLGVLATGELFF. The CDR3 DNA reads TGTGCCAGCAGCTTGGGGGTACTAGCGACCGGGGAGCTGTTTTTT. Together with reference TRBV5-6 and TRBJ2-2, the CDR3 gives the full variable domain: DAGVTQSPTHLIKTRGQQVTLRCSPKSGHDTVSWYQQALGQGPQFIFQYYEEEERQRGNFPDRFSGHQFPNYSSELNVNALLLGDSALYLCASSLGVLATGELFFGEGSRLTVL.

The CDR3 nucleotides are TGTGCTAGTGGTCCGACAGGGCCTCAAGAGACCCAGTACTTC. It encodes CASGPTGPQETQYF. The J gene is TRBJ2-5, the V gene TRBV12-5; 7 bases match TRBD1. V shed 5 bases and J 2 bases; nucleotides not matched to a gene: 5. This CDR3 spans 14 amino acids. The V gene's germline CDR1 is LGHNT and CDR2 FRNRAP. Complete variable domain (other parts from reference TRBV12-5 and TRBJ2-5): DARVTQTPRHKVTEMGQEVTMRCQPILGHNTVFWYRQTMMQGLELLAYFRNRAPLDDSGMPKDRFSAEMPDATLATLKIQPSEPRDSAVYFCASGPTGPQETQYFGPGTRLLVL.

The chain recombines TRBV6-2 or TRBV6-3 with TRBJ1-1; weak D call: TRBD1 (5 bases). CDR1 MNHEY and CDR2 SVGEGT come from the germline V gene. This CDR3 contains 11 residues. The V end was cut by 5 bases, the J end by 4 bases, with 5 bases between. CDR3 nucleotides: TGTGCCAGCAGTCAGGGCACTGAAGCTTTCTTT. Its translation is CASSQGTEAFF.

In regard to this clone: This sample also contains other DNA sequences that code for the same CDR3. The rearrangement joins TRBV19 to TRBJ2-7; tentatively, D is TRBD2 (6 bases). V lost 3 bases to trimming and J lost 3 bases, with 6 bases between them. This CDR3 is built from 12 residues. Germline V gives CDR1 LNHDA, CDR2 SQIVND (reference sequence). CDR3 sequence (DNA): TGTGCCAGTAGTATCGGGAGCTACGAGCAGTACTTC. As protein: CASSIGSYEQYF.

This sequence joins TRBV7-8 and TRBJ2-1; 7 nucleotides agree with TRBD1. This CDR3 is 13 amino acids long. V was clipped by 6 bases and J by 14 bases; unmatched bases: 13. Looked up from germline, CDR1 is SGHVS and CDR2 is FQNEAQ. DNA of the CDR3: TGTGCCAGCAGTAGGGAACAGGGGCTTAGGAAGTTCTTC. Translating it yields CASSREQGLRKFF.

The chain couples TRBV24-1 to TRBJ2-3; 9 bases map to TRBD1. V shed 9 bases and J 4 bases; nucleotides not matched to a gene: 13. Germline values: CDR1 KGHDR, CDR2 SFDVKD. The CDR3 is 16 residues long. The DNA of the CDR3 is TGTGCCACCGCTAGCCGGAACAGGGGGCCTTCAGATACGCAGTATTTT. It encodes CATASRNRGPSDTQYF.

CDR3 region: CASSGGLGIETQYF. CDR3 nucleotides: TGTGCCAGCTCGGGGGGGCTCGGTATCGAGACCCAGTACTTC. The chain has TRBV2 and TRBJ2-5; TRBD2 aligns across 8 bases. This CDR3 comprises 14 residues. Germline lookup yields CDR1 SNHLY and CDR2 FYNNEI. With V trimmed by 8 bases and J by 5 bases, 10 bases remained unmatched.

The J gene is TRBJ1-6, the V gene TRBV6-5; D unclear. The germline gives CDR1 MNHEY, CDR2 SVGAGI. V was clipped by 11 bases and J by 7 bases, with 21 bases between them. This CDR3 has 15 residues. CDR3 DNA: TGTGCCGGGTCCGGAGGGCTCAGCCTGAATTCACCCCTCCACTTT. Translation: CAGSGGLSLNSPLHF.

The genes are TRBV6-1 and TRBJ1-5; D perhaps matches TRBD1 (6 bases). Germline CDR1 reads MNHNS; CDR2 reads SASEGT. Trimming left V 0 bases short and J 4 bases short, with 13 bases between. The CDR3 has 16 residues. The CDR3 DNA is TGTGCCAGCAGTGAAGCCGAACGGACAGATAATCAGCCCCAGCATTTT. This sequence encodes CASSEAERTDNQPQHF.

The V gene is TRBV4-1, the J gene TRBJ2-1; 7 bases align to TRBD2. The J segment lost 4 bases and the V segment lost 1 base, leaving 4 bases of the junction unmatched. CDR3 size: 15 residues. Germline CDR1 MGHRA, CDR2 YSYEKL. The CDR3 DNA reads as TGCGCCAGCAGCCAAGGGGCGGGAGCATACAATGAGCAGTTCTTC. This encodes CASSQGAGAYNEQFF.

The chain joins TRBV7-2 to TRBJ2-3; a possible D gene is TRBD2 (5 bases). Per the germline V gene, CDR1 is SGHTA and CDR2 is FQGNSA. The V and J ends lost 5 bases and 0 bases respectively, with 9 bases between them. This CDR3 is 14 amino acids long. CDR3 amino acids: CASSLLGSTDTQYF. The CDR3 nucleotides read TGTGCCAGCAGCCTACTAGGCAGCACAGATACGCAGTATTTT.

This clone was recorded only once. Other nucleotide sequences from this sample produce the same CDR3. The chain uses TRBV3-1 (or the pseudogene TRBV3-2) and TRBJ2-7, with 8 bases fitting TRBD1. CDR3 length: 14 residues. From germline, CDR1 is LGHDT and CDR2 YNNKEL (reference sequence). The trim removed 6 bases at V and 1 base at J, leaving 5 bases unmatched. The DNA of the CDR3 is TGTGCCAGCAGTCCCGGGACAGGTTCCTACGAGCAGTACTTC. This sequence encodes CASSPGTGSYEQYF.